This T cell receptor (beta chain) was observed in a study of shared T cell receptors in the human thymus. The CDR3 consists of 12 residues. Trimming left V 2 bases short and J 4 bases short, with 4 bases between. CDR1 and CDR2 from the germline V gene are SGHKS and YYEKEE (reference sequence). Some clones are missing from TCRdb's copy, which holds only in-frame ones; the method was immunoSEQ multiplex PCR. The repertoire includes hundreds of thousands of clones, around 87% of them detected once, and roughly 0.0086% sits in the top ten. These data also featured in a second study, about human thymus T cells. That study reports: Resections were taken during corrective heart surgery, and the thymus tissue came from these.

Sequenced input: thymocytes. The clonotype was recovered from a boy less than two years old with a congenital heart defect. The genes are TRBV5-5 and TRBJ2-1; no reliable D call. The CDR3 coding sequence is TGTGCCAGCAGCTTCAGGTACAATGAGCAGTTCTTC. Amino acid sequence: CASSFRYNEQFF. The complete variable domain, with remaining parts taken from reference TRBV5-5 and TRBJ2-1, reads DAGVTQSPTHLIKTRGQQVTLRCSPISGHKSVSWYQQVLGQGPQFIFQYYEKEERGRGNFPDRFSARQFPNYSSELNVNALLLGDSALYLCASSFRYNEQFFGPGTRLTVL.